Shown below are 18 T cell receptor beta chains from a single sample sequenced in a study of T cell repertoires in cytomegalovirus infection. TCRdb called the reads again in MiXCR, with one record for every CDR3 protein. The table has some 70,000 distinct CDR3 sequences, approximately 24% seen once; the top ten hold 65% to 85%. No antigen is known for these receptors. The sequenced sample consisted of PBMCs, sequenced either directly or after in vitro stimulation (not recorded which). All receptors derive from a human donor in good health (CMV status not recorded). Some clones in this sample may be carry-over from other donors' samples.

There are many counts of this clonotype. The genes are TRBV7-2 and TRBJ2-1; 8 bases are a match to TRBD2. Germline CDR1 and CDR2: SGHTA and FQGNSA. This CDR3 comprises 15 residues. The J segment lost 0 bases and the V segment lost 5 bases, leaving 3 bases of the junction unmatched. As DNA, the CDR3 is TGTGCCAGCAGCACCGGGACTAGCTCCTACAATGAGCAGTTCTTC. Residues: CASSTGTSSYNEQFF.

This clonotype has only a few counts. The chain carries TRBV7-2 and TRBJ1-6, with D hard to call. There are 13 residues in the CDR3. Trimming left V 5 bases short and J 7 bases short, with 9 bases between. The germline V gene encodes CDR1 SGHTA and CDR2 FQGNSA. As DNA, the CDR3 is TGTGCCAGCAGCCCCAGGTGGAATTCACCCCTCCACTTT. Its translation is CASSPRWNSPLHF.

This chain links TRBV15 with TRBJ2-3, with D possibly being TRBD1 (5 bases). The CDR3 is 16 amino acids. Germline-derived CDR1 and CDR2 are LNHNV and YYDKDF (reference sequence). Trimming pared 4 bases from V and 1 base from J, leaving 15 bases between. CDR3 amino acids: CATSIRRGRGTDTQYF. As DNA, the CDR3 is TGTGCCACCAGCATCCGAAGGGGCCGAGGCACAGATACGCAGTATTTT.

The J gene is TRBJ2-5, the V gene TRBV11-3; TRBD2 agrees at 8 bases. Germline V lookup: CDR1 SGHNT, CDR2 YENEEA. The CDR3 is 15 amino acids. The ends lost 5 bases at V and 5 bases at J; junction bases unmatched: 10. CDR3 residues: CASSLGGTGGETQYF. The CDR3 nucleotides read TGTGCCAGCAGCCTGGGCGGGACGGGAGGGGAGACCCAGTACTTC.

This clonotype was seen more than once but under ten times. This chain links TRBV4-1 with TRBJ1-2; D is ambiguous. From germline, CDR1 is MGHRA and CDR2 YSYEKL. The CDR3 has 14 amino acids. V lost 0 bases, J lost 0 bases, and 5 bases lay in between. DNA of the CDR3: TGCGCCAGCAGCCAAGAGGGGTCTAACTATGGCTACACCTTC. Translating gives CASSQEGSNYGYTF.

This clonotype was detected only a few times. The genes are TRBV7-2 and TRBJ2-7; possible D gene TRBD2, 5 bases. The V end was cut by 2 bases, the J end by 7 bases, with 15 bases between. CDR3 length: 14 amino acids. Germline V gene lookup returns CDR1 SGHTA and CDR2 FQGNSA. DNA for the CDR3: TGTGCCAGCAGCTTATCGGAGGTCCTTGGTGAGCAGTACTTC. Residues: CASSLSEVLGEQYF.

This clonotype was detected only a few times. This chain joins TRBV28 and TRBJ2-7; 7 bases line up with TRBD2. The CDR3 has 14 residues. The germline V gene encodes CDR1 MDHEN and CDR2 SYDVKM. Losses at the gene ends were 8 bases for V and 3 bases for J; bases not matched to a gene: 10. The DNA of the CDR3 is TGTGCCAGCGGGAGGGTAATCGGGAGCTACGAGCAGTACGTC. It specifies CASGRVIGSYEQYV.

This clonotype was counted ten times or more. The V gene is TRBV11-3, the J gene TRBJ2-7; tentatively, D is TRBD1 (5 bases). The CDR3 totals 14 residues. From germline, CDR1 is SGHNT and CDR2 YENEEA. Trimming removed 5 bases from V and 3 bases from J, with 14 bases in between. The CDR3 nucleotides are TGTGCCAGCAGCCCTCAGGGTTTGTTCTACGAGCAGTACGTC. This sequence encodes CASSPQGLFYEQYV.

The chain has TRBV4-1 and TRBJ2-1; 12 bases match TRBD1. J gave up 9 bases and V 6 bases, and 9 bases lay outside the gene matches. CDR1 MGHRA and CDR2 YSYEKL come from the germline V gene. CDR3 size: 15 residues. CDR3 bases: TGCGCCAGCAGATACGGGACAGGGGGCGTGGGTGAGCAGTTCTTC. Translating it yields CASRYGTGGVGEQFF.

The chain uses TRBV20-1 and TRBJ2-3; 8 nucleotides match TRBD1. The CDR3 contains 12 residues. V trimming: 3 bases; J trimming: 6 bases; junction bases outside the gene matches: 2. Looked up from germline, CDR1 is DFQATT and CDR2 is SNEGSKA (reference sequence). The DNA for the CDR3 is TGCAGTGCTAGCGGGACAGGCGATACGCAGTATTTT. Its translation: CSASGTGDTQYF.

This clonotype was seen a handful of times. The V call is TRBV28, the J call TRBJ1-1, with D perhaps matching TRBD1 (5 bases). The CDR3 length is 13 residues. CDR1 is MDHEN, CDR2 SYDVKM, per germline. Trimming pared 8 bases from V and 7 bases from J, leaving 17 bases between. DNA of the CDR3: TGTGCCAGCCTCGGGGGGTCGTGGATTGAAGCTTTCTTT. Its translation is CASLGGSWIEAFF.

This clonotype was seen many times. V and J are TRBV11-2 and TRBJ2-1, with 9 bases matching TRBD2. V shed 5 bases and J 1 base; nucleotides not matched to a gene: 6. Per germline, CDR1 SGHAT and CDR2 FQNNGV. The CDR3 loop spans 16 amino acids. The DNA of the CDR3 is TGTGCCAGCAGCCGAGGCGGGAGGGCATCCTACAATGAGCAGTTCTTC. Its protein is CASSRGGRASYNEQFF.

This clonotype was seen only a few times. The J gene is TRBJ2-3, the V gene TRBV6-1; TRBD2 matches at 14 bases. Germline assignment: CDR1 MNHNS and CDR2 SASEGT. CDR3 length: 15 amino acids. V dropped 10 bases and J dropped 4; count of bases not matched to a gene: 7. DNA of the CDR3: TGTGCCACCGGAAGGACTAGCGGGAGGTCAGATACGCAGTATTTT. Encoded protein: CATGRTSGRSDTQYF.

The J gene is TRBJ1-1, the V gene TRBV5-1; D remains ambiguous. Trimming took 0 bases from V and 7 from J, leaving 10 bases between them. In germline, CDR1 is SGHRS, CDR2 YFSETQ. The CDR3 loop spans 13 amino acids. In DNA, the CDR3 is TGCGCCAGCAGCTTGGACAGTCTTTTTGAAGCTTTCTTT. This gives the protein CASSLDSLFEAFF. The entire variable domain, with the rest obtained from reference TRBV5-1 and TRBJ1-1, is as follows: KAGVTQTPRYLIKTRGQQVTLSCSPISGHRSVSWYQQTPGQGLQFLFEYFSETQRNKGNFPGRFSGRQFSNSRSEMNVSTLELGDSALYLCASSLDSLFEAFFGQGTRLTVV.

This clonotype has more than one count but fewer than ten. The chain joins TRBV6-6 to TRBJ2-3, with 9 bases matching TRBD2. The V and J ends lost 2 bases and 0 bases, in that order; junction bases with no gene match: 12. Germline CDR1 and CDR2: MNHNY and SVGAGI (reference sequence). This CDR3 comprises 19 residues. The CDR3 sequence: CASSYPTSGASASTDTQYF. CDR3 in DNA: TGTGCCAGCAGTTACCCGACTAGCGGAGCCAGTGCTAGCACAGATACGCAGTATTTT.

This clonotype was seen more than once but under ten times. For the CDR3, the DNA is TGTGCCAGCAGGAGTTATAGGGCTGGGGAGCAGTACTTC. This encodes CASRSYRAGEQYF. The chain recombines TRBV6-1 with TRBJ2-7; D gene unclear. V lost 6 bases to trimming and J lost 7 bases, with 16 bases between them. Germline CDR1 and CDR2: MNHNS and SASEGT. CDR3 length: 13 amino acids.

In this sample, this clonotype turned up a few times. This rearrangement joins TRBV20-1 to TRBJ2-1, with TRBD2 identical over 9 bases. The germline gives CDR1 DFQATT, CDR2 SNEGSKA (reference sequence). V was clipped by 0 bases and J by 5 bases; unmatched bases: 5. This CDR3 is built from 15 residues. The CDR3 reads CSARDRVAGDNEQFF. The CDR3 nucleotides read TGCAGTGCTAGAGATCGAGTAGCGGGAGACAATGAGCAGTTCTTC.

There are a few counts of this clonotype. The chain is built from TRBV20-1 and TRBJ1-5; D is unclear. This CDR3 is built from 16 residues. CDR1 and CDR2 from the germline V gene are DFQATT and SNEGSKA (reference sequence). V gave up 0 bases and J gave up 2 bases, with 14 bases separating them. The CDR3 nucleotides are TGCAGTGCTAGAGATGTGGCAGACAAAGGCAATCAGCCCCAGCATTTT. It codes for CSARDVADKGNQPQHF.